This TCR beta chain was recovered during a study of T cell repertoires and Cas9 in healthy adults (dated by TCRdb to 2017 to 2018). In the study overall: SpCas9-reactive T cells were characterized for multi-effector potency, cytotoxicity and lineage determination within the CD4 and CD8 compartments. This study looked at whether people already carry T cell immunity to the Streptococcus pyogenes Cas9 nuclease (SpCas9), the enzyme used in CRISPR gene editing.

This clone has a handful of counts. It has no known antigen specificity. No quality values exist for individual bases; no much larger clone is one base distant. Overall study results and their limits: SpCas9-reactive regulatory T cells were reported to mitigate proliferation and function of SpCas9-reactive effector T cells in vitro.

The protocol used for the library was the immunoSEQ multiplex PCR assay. The immuneACCESS repertoire file appears here via TCRdb, limited to in-frame rearrangements. These files lack a portion of the clones; in checked studies, under half of the deficit traces to unresolved V genes, and the cause of the others is not known. For this sample there are tens of thousands of clones; less than 95% appear just once. More than 0.65% of the sample lies in the top ten. Donors were healthy humans. Source material: CD4+ effector T cells (CD127+, CD25-, CD137-, CD154-) from PBMCs; culture status not recorded. The receptor comes from a human donor in good health.

The CDR3 protein is CASSLTGVNEKLFF. The sequenced DNA: TGCGCCAGCAGCTTGACGGGTGTTAATGAAAAACTGTTTTTT. The V and J segments used are TRBV5-1 and TRBJ1-4; too little of a D gene remains to name it. V is reduced by 1 base and J by 4 bases, leaving a spacing of 8 bases between them. CDR1 SGHRS and CDR2 YFSETQ were looked up in the germline V gene. The cysteine opens and the phenylalanine closes a CDR3 of 14 amino acids. Just CDR3 DNA is preserved here, 42 bases in frame from base 1.